The 3 T cell receptor beta chains presented below share a single source sample, sequenced in a study of blood T cells in healthy people across ages. Together with a sample-barcoded 5' primer, a J-beta primer mix was included in a second PCR lasting about 6 to 12 cycles. TCRdb analysed the 5' RACE reads with MiXCR anew, one entry per CDR3 protein. The sample comprises 870,000 or so distinct CDR3 sequences, less than 35% of which are singletons, and approximately 15% rests with the top ten. Sequencing used blood. The source is an elderly woman in good health.

This clonotype was counted ten times or more. This chain connects TRBV4-2 to TRBJ1-2; 7 positions match TRBD1. This CDR3 has 15 residues. Germline V CDR1 and CDR2: LGHNA, YNFKEQ. V shed 0 bases, J shed 5 bases, and the junction held 6 bases outside the gene matches. The CDR3 region is CASSQDQVQGYGYTF. In DNA form, the CDR3 reads TGTGCCAGCAGCCAAGACCAGGTACAGGGGTATGGCTACACCTTC.

To note about this clonotype: Being one base from a much bigger clone, this may be a read error. The V and J genes are TRBV15 and TRBJ2-3; TRBD2 aligns across 9 bases. CDR3 length: 16 residues. Germline lookup yields CDR1 LNHNV and CDR2 YYDKDF (reference sequence). V was pared by 5 bases and J by 2 bases, with 8 bases of the junction left unmatched. The CDR3 sequence is CATSGRRGGNTDTQYF. The CDR3 DNA is TGTGCCACCAGCGGACGGCGGGGGGGCAACACAGATACGCAGTATTTT.

This chain connects TRBV20-1 to TRBJ1-2; D is undetermined. The CDR3 is 13 amino acids. V gave up 6 bases and J gave up 0 bases, with 11 bases separating them. Germline values: CDR1 DFQATT, CDR2 SNEGSKA (reference sequence). The DNA of the CDR3 is TGCAGTGCCCTGCTCGAAGCTAACTATGGCTACACCTTC. It yields the protein CSALLEANYGYTF.